This T cell receptor beta chain was obtained from a study of blood T cell repertoires in COVID-19. This clone was found a few times. V was shortened by 6 bases and J by 4 bases, with 16 bases between the two germline ends. The CDR3 contains 15 residues. Germline lookup yields CDR1 SGHRS and CDR2 YFSETQ. Assay: immunoSEQ multiplex PCR; the TCRdb copy retains only in-frame clones and omits some. This table holds more than 95,000 clones, more than 75% found once. Sequencing was carried out using peripheral blood. The source is a man in his 60s with acute or convalescent COVID-19. The rearrangement uses TRBV5-1 and TRBJ2-2, with a possible D match to TRBD2 (6 bases). Here the CDR3 DNA reads TGCGCCAGCATAGCTCCGGTGGGGGGCACCGGGGAGCTGTTTTTT. This gives the protein CASIAPVGGTGELFF.